The 18 T cell receptor beta chains reported below all come from one sample, sequenced in a study of regulatory T cells in long-lasting Graves disease. In building TCR beta libraries, iRepertoire HTBI primers were used together with Arm-PCR of CDR3 regions. TCRdb re-called the multiplex PCR reads through MiXCR, storing one row per CDR3 protein. Among some 280,000 distinct CDR3 sequences, around 20% were seen once, and the ten largest hold roughly 56%. Time point in this sample: persistent/refractory GD, antithyroid drugs over 5 years with positive TRAb. The TCR library was prepared using RNA isolated from PBMCs. The source material was peripheral blood mononuclear cells (PBMCs), sampled when the disease was refractory, from a patient treated with antithyroid drugs. The receptors were sampled from a female donor with Graves disease.

This clonotype has more than one count but fewer than ten. The J gene is TRBJ2-3, the V gene TRBV11-1; D gene uncertain. Trimming left V 5 bases short and J 0 bases short, with 15 bases between. The CDR3 runs 16 residues. Germline CDR1 reads SGHAT; CDR2 reads FQDESV (reference sequence). As DNA, the CDR3 is TGTGCCAGCAGCCAAAGGGTGGCCACTAGCACAGATACGCAGTATTTT. Its translation is CASSQRVATSTDTQYF. Together with reference TRBV11-1 and TRBJ2-3, the CDR3 gives the full variable domain: EAEVAQSPRYKITEKSQAVAFWCDPISGHATLYWYRQILGQGPELLVQFQDESVVDDSQLPKDRFSAERLKGVDSTLKIQPAELGDSAMYLCASSQRVATSTDTQYFGPGTRLTVL.

This clonotype was detected many times. The chain employs TRBV5-1 and TRBJ1-1, with a tentative D call TRBD1 (6 bases). This CDR3 contains 17 residues. CDR1 and CDR2 from the germline V gene are SGHRS and YFSETQ. The ends were cut back, 4 bases at V and 3 bases at J, with 22 bases in the middle. The CDR3 nucleotides are TGCGCCAGCAGCCCACCGCGTACAGGGTCGGGCGACACTGAAGCTTTCTTT. This codes for CASSPPRTGSGDTEAFF. The full variable domain, completed using reference TRBV5-1 and TRBJ1-1, is KAGVTQTPRYLIKTRGQQVTLSCSPISGHRSVSWYQQTPGQGLQFLFEYFSETQRNKGNFPGRFSGRQFSNSRSEMNVSTLELGDSALYLCASSPPRTGSGDTEAFFGQGTRLTVV.

This clonotype was observed many times. This chain links TRBV29-1 with TRBJ2-5; 8 positions match TRBD1. The CDR3 runs to 12 residues. The V and J ends lost 7 bases and 2 bases, in that order; junction bases with no gene match: 3. The germline gives CDR1 SQVTM, CDR2 ANQGSEA. The CDR3 sequence: CSAGDRQETQYF. CDR3 DNA sequence: TGCAGCGCGGGGGACAGGCAAGAGACCCAGTACTTC.

This clonotype was counted many times. V usage is TRBV2 and J usage is TRBJ2-7, with D perhaps given as TRBD1 or TRBD2 (7 bases each). This CDR3 is built from 14 residues. Looked up from germline, CDR1 is SNHLY and CDR2 is FYNNEI. V was pared by 7 bases and J by 3 bases, with 16 bases between. This chain's CDR3 is CASTGRGLLYEQYF. The CDR3 nucleotides are TGTGCCAGCACGGGGAGGGGGCTCCTCTACGAGCAGTACTTC.

This clonotype was detected many times. The chain carries TRBV20-1 and TRBJ2-7; 8 bases are a match to TRBD1. The CDR3 is made up of 14 amino acids. Per germline, CDR1 DFQATT and CDR2 SNEGSKA (reference sequence). With 5 bases clipped from V and 5 bases from J, the junction kept 11 bases outside the gene matches. As DNA, the CDR3 is TGCAGTGCTGAACCCCGGGACAGGTTCAACGAGCAGTACTTC. Its protein product is CSAEPRDRFNEQYF.

Ten or more counts support this clonotype. The chain uses TRBV6-1 and TRBJ2-6; D possibly corresponds to TRBD2 (5 bases). V was clipped by 9 bases and J by 0 bases, with 18 bases between them. The CDR3 loop spans 17 amino acids. Germline CDR1 and CDR2: MNHNS and SASEGT. This CDR3 is CASMLTGLISGANVLTF. Written as DNA, the CDR3 is TGTGCCAGTATGTTAACCGGACTGATCTCTGGGGCCAACGTCCTGACTTTC.

This clonotype was observed at least ten times. The rearrangement links TRBV28 to TRBJ2-5; 9 bases fit TRBD2. CDR1 is MDHEN, CDR2 SYDVKM, per germline. The J segment lost 5 bases and the V segment lost 6 bases, leaving 13 bases of the junction unmatched. The CDR3 spans 16 residues. The CDR3 region has the DNA TGTGCCAGCAGCTTTCCTATAGCGGGAGTGGTTGAGACCCAGTACTTC. This encodes CASSFPIAGVVETQYF.

V gene TRBV7-9 combines with J gene TRBJ1-2; possibly TRBD1 for D (6 bases). There are 15 residues in the CDR3. Germline assignment: CDR1 SEHNR and CDR2 FQNEAQ (reference sequence). The V end lost 5 bases, the J end lost 4 bases, and 17 bases lay between the germline ends. CDR3 region: CASSLAGTPSYGYTF. In DNA, the CDR3 is TGTGCCAGCAGCCTTGCCGGGACACCGTCCTATGGCTACACCTTC.

Details on this clonotype: A much bigger clone sits one base away, suggesting this may be a read error. The chain joins TRBV2 to TRBJ2-7; TRBD1 matches 7 bases. The CDR3 contains 15 residues. The V segment lost 3 bases and the J segment 7 bases; nucleotides outside the gene matches: 12. Germline CDR1 is SNHLY and CDR2 is FYNNEI. DNA of the CDR3: TGTGCCAGCAGTGACGACGGGACAGCAGGGAATGAGCAGTACTTC. Its translation: CASSDDGTAGNEQYF.

This clonotype was counted a few times. V usage is TRBV6-1 and J usage is TRBJ1-1, with no clear D. Per germline, CDR1 MNHNS and CDR2 SASEGT. V gave up 5 bases and J gave up 1 base, with 11 bases separating them. The CDR3 extends over 14 amino acids. The CDR3 protein is CASSRGPRNTEAFF. DNA of the CDR3: TGTGCCAGCAGTCGTGGACCGAGGAACACTGAAGCTTTCTTT.

In its sample, this clonotype was seen many times. This rearrangement joins TRBV6-5 to TRBJ1-1; 9 positions agree with TRBD1. Looked up from germline, CDR1 is MNHEY and CDR2 is SVGAGI. Losses at the gene ends were 0 bases for V and 4 bases for J; bases not matched to a gene: 6. This CDR3 has 16 residues. The CDR3 region is CASSYSTGTGSTEAFF. In nucleotides, the CDR3 is TGTGCCAGCAGTTACTCGACCGGGACAGGGAGCACTGAAGCTTTCTTT.

The chain couples TRBV4-1 to TRBJ1-1; D is unresolved. CDR3 size: 13 residues. Germline lookup yields CDR1 MGHRA and CDR2 YSYEKL. The V end lost 2 bases, the J end lost 2 bases, and 6 bases lay between the germline ends. The CDR3 nucleotides read TGCGCCAGCAGCCAATACGTAAACACTGAAGCTTTCTTT. As protein: CASSQYVNTEAFF.

The chain recombines TRBV11-2 with TRBJ2-1; possibly TRBD2 for D (6 bases). Trimming took 8 bases from V and 8 from J, leaving 13 bases between them. CDR1 and CDR2 (germline): SGHAT, FQNNGV. The CDR3 totals 12 residues. The CDR3 region is CASGPRGDEQFF. CDR3 nucleotide sequence: TGTGCCAGCGGGCCGCGGGGCGATGAGCAGTTCTTC.

The J gene is TRBJ2-2, the V gene TRBV7-3; possibly TRBD2 for D (5 bases). Germline V lookup: CDR1 SGHTA, CDR2 FQGTGA. Deletions cut 2 bases from V and 5 bases from J, with 6 bases between. This CDR3 contains 13 residues. The CDR3: CASSLRRTGELFF. CDR3 bases: TGTGCCAGCAGCTTACGGAGGACCGGGGAGCTGTTTTTT. Full variable domain (rest looked up from reference TRBV7-3 and TRBJ2-2): GAGVSQTPSNKVTEKGKYVELRCDPISGHTALYWYRQSLGQGPEFLIYFQGTGAADDSGLPNDRFFAVRPEGSVSTLKIQRTERGDSAVYLCASSLRRTGELFFGEGSRLTVL.

The rearrangement joins TRBV19 to TRBJ2-1, with 13 bases identical to TRBD2. This CDR3 contains 16 residues. The V gene's germline CDR1 is LNHDA and CDR2 SQIVND (reference sequence). V trimming: 7 bases; J trimming: 6 bases; junction bases outside the gene matches: 9. The CDR3 loop is CASTPGLAGRGNEQFF. DNA of the CDR3: TGTGCCAGTACCCCGGGACTAGCGGGAAGGGGCAATGAGCAGTTCTTC.

This clonotype was seen a handful of times. This chain links TRBV5-1 with TRBJ1-1; D is perhaps TRBD1 (5 bases). V lost 0 bases and J 7 bases, leaving 16 bases between the germline ends. The CDR3 contains 15 residues. Germline V gene data show CDR1 as SGHRS and CDR2 as YFSETQ. Here the CDR3 reads CASSLAGQGVVEAFF. The CDR3 bases are TGCGCCAGCAGCTTGGCCGGTCAGGGAGTGGTTGAAGCTTTCTTT. The full variable domain, completed using reference TRBV5-1 and TRBJ1-1, is KAGVTQTPRYLIKTRGQQVTLSCSPISGHRSVSWYQQTPGQGLQFLFEYFSETQRNKGNFPGRFSGRQFSNSRSEMNVSTLELGDSALYLCASSLAGQGVVEAFFGQGTRLTVV.

This clonotype was seen more than once but under ten times. The chain is built from TRBV6-2 or TRBV6-3 and TRBJ1-2, with 9 nucleotides matching TRBD1. The CDR3 is made up of 15 amino acids. In germline, CDR1 is MNHEY, CDR2 SVGEGT. J lost 7 bases, V lost 1 base, and 7 bases had no gene match. CDR3 residues: CASSYLGQGTSGYTF. CDR3 nucleotide sequence: TGTGCCAGCAGTTACTTGGGACAGGGAACCTCTGGCTACACCTTC.

The table lists this clonotype with many counts. DNA for the CDR3: TGCAGTGCTATGGCGTCACAGGATTCACCCCTCCACTTT. Translation: CSAMASQDSPLHF. V is TRBV20-1 and J is TRBJ1-6, with D perhaps TRBD1 (5 bases). Trimming left V 4 bases short and J 8 bases short, with 12 bases between. The CDR3 sequence is 13 residues long. From germline, CDR1 is DFQATT and CDR2 SNEGSKA (reference sequence).